Each of the 17 T cell receptor beta chains below was sequenced from the same sample in a study of T cells in Graves' hyperthyroidism and ophthalmopathy (dated by TCRdb to about 2019). The library was made by multiplex PCR. TCRdb lists the instrument as Illumina HiSeq 2000. Amplification of TCR beta CDR3 regions was carried out from RNA transcripts. A first-round RT-PCR of the TCR CDR3 used the HTBI primer set with the Qiagen OneStep RT-PCR kit. The public reads were reanalyzed by TCRdb: fastp trimming at Q25, MiXCR alignment, in-frame beta chains only. Here each entry gathers all rows of one CDR3 protein and keeps the most common genes and DNA. For this sample there are roughly 180,000 distinct CDR3 sequences; less than 10% appear just once. The ten largest clonotypes hold around 20% of the sample. Material for sequencing was blood. These receptors came from a woman between 18 and 29 years old with Graves' hyperthyroidism that later progressed to Graves' ophthalmopathy.

This clonotype showed up many times. V and J are TRBV20-1 and TRBJ2-5, with D perhaps TRBD1 (6 bases). Germline lookup yields CDR1 DFQATT and CDR2 SNEGSKA (reference sequence). This CDR3 has 13 residues. V dropped 6 bases and J dropped 5 bases, with 16 bases sitting between them. CDR3 loop: CSAQPTGWETQYF. The CDR3 coding sequence is TGCAGTGCACAGCCCACAGGGTGGGAGACCCAGTACTTC.

This clonotype was detected ten times or more. The V gene is TRBV20-1, the J gene TRBJ2-7; D remains ambiguous. This CDR3 contains 11 residues. The V gene's germline CDR1 is DFQATT and CDR2 SNEGSKA (reference sequence). The germline V and J ends were trimmed by 6 bases and 6 bases, with 12 bases remaining between them. CDR3 protein: CSAKPRFEQYF. Written as DNA, the CDR3 is TGCAGTGCCAAACCCCGGTTCGAGCAGTACTTC.

This clonotype was recorded many times. CDR3 nucleotides: TGTGCTAGTGGTTTGGGTCTGGGGGTCGGGAACACTGAAGCTTTCTTT. It encodes CASGLGLGVGNTEAFF. The chain combines TRBV12-5 with TRBJ1-1; D is possibly TRBD1 (5 bases). Germline V lookup: CDR1 LGHNT, CDR2 FRNRAP. V was pared by 1 base and J by 1 base, with 13 bases between. CDR3 length: 16 residues.

The chain couples TRBV19 to TRBJ2-1, with 9 nucleotides matching TRBD1. The CDR3 is made up of 17 amino acids. The germline CDR1 and CDR2 sequences are LNHDA and SQIVND (reference sequence). V was clipped by 5 bases and J by 7 bases; unmatched bases: 15. The DNA of the CDR3 is TGTGCCAGTAGTGCTGTTACAGGGGGCGTAGGTTATAATGAGCAGTTCTTC. It yields the protein CASSAVTGGVGYNEQFF.

This clonotype was seen more than once but under ten times. This sequence joins TRBV7-9 and TRBJ1-4; D is perhaps TRBD1 (6 bases). V shed 4 bases and J shed 8 bases, with 11 bases lying between them. CDR1 and CDR2 (germline): SEHNR, FQNEAQ (reference sequence). The CDR3 consists of 13 residues. Written as DNA, the CDR3 is TGTGCCAGCAGCTCTTCGACAGGAGAAAAACTGTTTTTT. It translates to CASSSSTGEKLFF.

This chain connects TRBV10-3 to TRBJ1-2; D is ambiguous. This CDR3 contains 14 residues. Trimming took 4 bases from V and 7 from J, leaving 16 bases between them. Germline-derived CDR1 and CDR2 are ENHRY and SYGVKD. For the CDR3, the DNA is TGTGCCATCAGTGGCCAGGTGGTTTCGGGTGGCTACACCTTC. Translating gives CAISGQVVSGGYTF.

The table lists this clonotype with many counts. V usage is TRBV12-3 or TRBV12-4 and J usage is TRBJ2-5; the D gene is possibly TRBD2 (5 bases). The CDR3 sequence is 15 residues long. With 4 bases removed from V and 5 bases from J, the gap between germline ends came to 17 bases. CDR3 DNA: TGTGCCAGCAGTTCTTATCTAGCTGGTTCGGAGACCCAGTACTTC. Amino acids: CASSSYLAGSETQYF.

Ten or more counts support this clonotype. The CDR3 region has the DNA TGTGCCAGCAGCGCCAGGGTAAGAGAGACCCAGTACTTC. This translates into CASSARVRETQYF. The V call is TRBV9, the J call TRBJ2-5, with D possibly TRBD1 on 5 matching bases. In germline, CDR1 is SGDLS, CDR2 YYNGEE. The CDR3 runs to 13 residues. Trimming pared 3 bases from V and 4 bases from J, leaving 10 bases between.

V is TRBV9 and J is TRBJ1-5; 9 positions match TRBD1. CDR3 size: 15 residues. The germline CDR1 and CDR2 sequences are SGDLS and YYNGEE. Unmatched junction bases numbered 8, after V lost 6 bases and J lost 4 bases. The CDR3 sequence is CASTPGTGLNQPQHF. CDR3 DNA sequence: TGTGCCAGCACCCCCGGGACAGGGTTGAATCAGCCCCAGCATTTT.

This clonotype occurred many times. The chain employs TRBV7-9 and TRBJ2-7; no reliable D call. Germline loops: CDR1 SEHNR, CDR2 FQNEAQ (reference sequence). Trimming stripped 5 bases from V and 6 bases from J, with 8 bases between. There are 11 residues in the CDR3. The CDR3 is CASSRASEQYF. The CDR3 nucleotides read TGTGCCAGCAGCAGGGCCAGCGAGCAGTACTTC.

This clonotype was recorded a few times. The chain carries TRBV28 and TRBJ2-3, with no clear D. The CDR3 consists of 16 residues. V dropped 6 bases and J dropped 2 bases, with 18 bases sitting between them. Per germline, CDR1 MDHEN and CDR2 SYDVKM. CDR3 protein: CASSRPWGRNTDTQYF. CDR3 nucleotides: TGTGCCAGCAGCCGACCATGGGGAAGAAACACAGATACGCAGTATTTT.

This clonotype was found many times. V gene TRBV7-3 combines with J gene TRBJ2-2; unclear D gene. CDR1 is SGHTA, CDR2 FQGTGA, per germline. V was clipped by 6 bases and J by 3 bases, with 11 bases between them. This CDR3 has 14 residues. The CDR3 coding sequence is TGTGCCAGCAGTCGATGGGGTTACACCGGGGAGCTGTTTTTT. It translates to CASSRWGYTGELFF.

At least ten counts were recorded for this clonotype. The chain joins TRBV28 to TRBJ1-5; D uncertain. This CDR3 is built from 18 residues. CDR1 and CDR2 from the germline V gene are MDHEN and SYDVKM. V was shortened by 7 bases and J by 2 bases, with 24 bases between the two germline ends. The CDR3 sequence: CASTPARMGISGNQPQHF. The DNA of the CDR3 is TGTGCCAGCACTCCCGCGCGCATGGGCATTTCAGGCAATCAGCCCCAGCATTTT.

This chain uses TRBV11-2 with TRBJ1-3, with D uncertain. The CDR3 length is 15 residues. Trimming cost V 5 bases and J 6 bases, with 17 bases left between them. From germline, CDR1 is SGHAT and CDR2 FQNNGV. The DNA of the CDR3 is TGTGCCAGCAGCCCCCGTGGCGGCCCAACAAACACCATATATTTT. Translating it yields CASSPRGGPTNTIYF.

This clonotype was counted ten times or more. This chain joins TRBV10-3 and TRBJ2-7; 13 positions agree with TRBD2. Per the germline V gene, CDR1 is ENHRY and CDR2 is SYGVKD. V was pared by 3 bases and J by 3 bases, with 5 bases of the junction left unmatched. This CDR3 comprises 16 residues. In DNA form, the CDR3 reads TGTGCCATCAGTGACGGACTAGCGGGAGTAAACTACGAGCAGTACTTC. This codes for CAISDGLAGVNYEQYF.

In this sample, this clonotype turned up a few times. The CDR3 region is CASSSGQGRTDTQYF. CDR3 nucleotide sequence: TGTGCCAGCAGCTCTGGACAGGGGAGGACAGATACGCAGTATTTT. This chain joins TRBV9 and TRBJ2-3; TRBD1 matches at 9 bases. The CDR3 has 15 amino acids. Looked up from germline, CDR1 is SGDLS and CDR2 is YYNGEE. Germline trimming cut 4 bases from V and 3 bases from J; bases unmatched to any gene: 6.

The table lists this clonotype with a few counts. This chain links TRBV19 with TRBJ1-5; TRBD1 aligns across 7 bases. The CDR3 runs 15 residues. In germline, CDR1 is LNHDA, CDR2 SQIVND (reference sequence). The junction had 5 bases not matched to a gene; V was cut back by 3 bases and J by 3 bases. CDR3 DNA sequence: TGTGCCAGTAGTATGCGGGGACAGCCCAATCAGCCCCAGCATTTT. Encoded protein: CASSMRGQPNQPQHF. Complete variable domain (other parts from reference TRBV19 and TRBJ1-5): DGGITQSPKYLFRKEGQNVTLSCEQNLNHDAMYWYRQDPGQGLRLIYYSQIVNDFQKGDIAEGYSVSREKKESFPLTVTSAQKNPTAFYLCASSMRGQPNQPQHFGDGTRLSIL.